The 7 T cell receptor beta chains in this list originate from one sample, sequenced in a study. One entry per CDR3 protein results from TCRdb running MiXCR on the RT-PCR reads. This sample has about 680,000 distinct CDR3 sequences, with approximately 15% found just once. Material for sequencing was memory CD4+ T cells from blood. The receptors here all came from a female donor in good health, serving as a healthy control.

In this sample, this clonotype turned up a few times. The gene calls are TRBV6-6 and TRBJ1-1; D might be TRBD1 (6 bases). The CDR3 length is 16 residues. V was cut by 4 bases and J by 1 base, with 16 bases left in between. Per germline, CDR1 MNHNY and CDR2 SVGAGI (reference sequence). CDR3 loop: CASSSPQGQGNTEAFF. In nucleotides, the CDR3 is TGTGCCAGCAGTTCACCACAGGGTCAAGGGAACACTGAAGCTTTCTTT.

This chain links TRBV5-1 with TRBJ1-1, with unresolved D. Trimming took off 2 bases at V and 2 bases at J, with 13 bases between the two ends. The CDR3 spans 15 residues. Germline lookup yields CDR1 SGHRS and CDR2 YFSETQ. CDR3 in amino acids: CASSLGWETNTEAFF. For the CDR3, the DNA is TGCGCCAGCAGCTTAGGATGGGAGACTAACACTGAAGCTTTCTTT.

In its sample, this clonotype was seen a few times. The chain joins TRBV27 to TRBJ2-2; 7 positions agree with TRBD2. Trimming removed 5 bases from V and 3 bases from J; junction bases left unmatched: 9. This CDR3 comprises 16 residues. Per germline, CDR1 MNHEY and CDR2 SMNVEV (reference sequence). The CDR3 sequence is CASSPGEGRYTGELFF. The CDR3 DNA is TGTGCCAGCAGTCCTGGGGAGGGGCGGTACACCGGGGAGCTGTTTTTT.

The chain employs TRBV11-2 and TRBJ1-6, with D perhaps matching TRBD1 (5 bases). The V end lost 3 bases, the J end lost 3 bases, and 12 bases lay between the germline ends. Germline V gene sequence: CDR1 SGHAT, CDR2 FQNNGV. This CDR3 contains 16 residues. The CDR3 reads CASSLGWTNYNSPLHF. CDR3 bases: TGTGCCAGCAGCTTGGGGTGGACAAACTATAATTCACCCCTCCACTTT.

This clonotype was counted between two and nine times. The chain is built from TRBV6-2 or TRBV6-3 and TRBJ2-5; 14 positions match TRBD2. The CDR3 extends over 18 amino acids. The J segment lost 0 bases and the V segment lost 0 bases, leaving 3 bases of the junction unmatched. Germline V gene sequence: CDR1 MNHEY, CDR2 SVGEGT. In DNA, the CDR3 is TGTGCCAGCAGTTACTCGATGACTAGCGGGAGGGACCAAGAGACCCAGTACTTC. This encodes CASSYSMTSGRDQETQYF.

This rearrangement joins TRBV29-1 to TRBJ1-2; D is ambiguous. There are 12 residues in the CDR3. The germline CDR1 and CDR2 sequences are SQVTM and ANQGSEA. V shed 4 bases and J shed 6 bases, with 12 bases lying between them. The CDR3 is CSVVGRLDGYTF. The CDR3 nucleotides read TGCAGCGTTGTTGGCAGGTTGGATGGCTACACCTTC. The full variable domain, its missing parts supplied by reference TRBV29-1 and TRBJ1-2, is SAVISQKPSRDICQRGTSLTIQCQVDSQVTMMFWYRQQPGQSLTLIATANQGSEATYESGFVIDKFPISRPNLTFSTLTVSNMSPEDSSIYLCSVVGRLDGYTFGSGTRLTVV.

This clonotype has at least ten counts. The chain couples TRBV7-2 to TRBJ2-7; 11 nucleotides align to TRBD1. CDR1 is SGHTA, CDR2 FQGNSA, per germline. The length of the CDR3 is 15 residues. After removal of 6 bases from V and 2 bases from J, the junction contained 6 bases not matched to a gene. The CDR3 nucleotides are TGTGCCAGCAGATACGGGACAGGGGGGGCCTACGAGCAGTACTTC. Its protein is CASRYGTGGAYEQYF.